This T cell receptor beta chain was observed in a study of beta chain features in type 1 diabetes. Looking at the study overall: Cell yields, gender and age were similar in healthy donors and patients.

Whole-study findings and limits: Compared to healthy donors, patients appeared to have naive, central memory and Treg TCRB repertoires that were more alike. A potential PCR bias toward shorter templates would be equal in patient and control samples. In all four CD4+ subsets, TCRB CDR3 length was significantly, moderately reduced in type 1 diabetes.

Concerning this clone itself: The antigen remains unidentified.

V lost 4 bases and J 4 bases, leaving 14 bases between the germline ends. There are 15 residues in the CDR3. CDR1 is MNHEY and CDR2 is SVGAGI in the germline V gene. What was sequenced were expressed TCRB transcripts, since all of the isolated RNA had been reverse transcribed. Data came from immunoSEQ multiplex PCR; TCRdb stores just in-frame clones and leaves some out. In the table there are under 150,000 clones, around a sixth of which are singletons. Central memory, naive, regulatory and stem cell-like memory CD4+ cells were sorted by CD45RO/CCR7/CD25/CD127/CD95/CD27. The sequencing input was central memory CD4+ T cells from blood. The clonotype comes from a man younger than 35 with type 1 diabetes. The chain is built from TRBV6-5 and TRBJ2-1; a possible D gene is TRBD2 (6 bases). CDR3: CASSSSVLGYNEQFF. DNA of the CDR3: TGTGCCAGCAGTTCTAGCGTTTTGGGATACAATGAGCAGTTCTTC.